This T cell receptor beta chain was retrieved from a study of T cells in Graves' hyperthyroidism and ophthalmopathy (dated by TCRdb to the late 2010s). In the study overall: Peripheral blood was sampled at the time of initial diagnosis, prior to any treatment. The paper describes TCR Vbeta CDR3 sequencing of about 140 peripheral blood samples, made up of about 40 ophthalmopathy patients, some 76 hyperthyroidism patients and roughly 17 progressor patients. Once sampling was done, hyperthyroidism patients were given methimazole at a starting dose of 30 mg daily, whereas ophthalmopathy patients were given high-dose intravenous methylprednisolone. The study also compared thyroid tissue and blood T-cell repertoires from five or six Graves' hyperthyroidism patients. The 90 to 100 discovery patients were randomly divided into training and test sets at a 7:3 ratio. Prospective prediction of ophthalmopathy was tested in an independent validation cohort consisting of roughly 19 hyperthyroidism patients and 15 to 17 patients who later progressed to ophthalmopathy. TCR V-J signatures able to tell the groups apart were searched for in a discovery cohort of 100 or so patients, of whom roughly 42 had Graves' ophthalmopathy and roughly 59 had stable Graves' hyperthyroidism.

The hyperthyroidism patients were between 18 and 65 years old and newly diagnosed, with a disease duration of less than 2 months. The study excluded patients with uncontrolled infections, other autoimmune diseases, pregnancy or lactation. Diagnoses relied on clinical symptoms, serum thyroxine and TRAb, thyroid ultrasound and orbital computed tomography. For progressor patients, blood was drawn at the first diagnosis of hyperthyroidism, before any ophthalmopathy symptoms had appeared. PBMCs were isolated from 10 ml of fresh peripheral blood by Ficoll-Paque density gradient centrifugation. Progressor patients were initially diagnosed with Graves' hyperthyroidism and developed ophthalmopathy during follow-up. Total RNA was extracted using Trizol reagent, and RNA quality was assessed on an Agilent 2100 Bioanalyzer. The research as a whole found: Most expanded thyroid clonotypes (frequency above 0.001) were also detected in blood, a finding suggesting that blood repertoires may reflect thyroid immune responses. During validation, the model predicted progression to ophthalmopathy a median of approximately 7 months ahead of onset, with 60% to 71% sensitivity and 72.22% specificity. No statistical method was used to set the sample size in advance, and investigators knew the group allocation. Ophthalmopathy was separated from stable hyperthyroidism by a 13 V-J signature model, with over 85% sensitivity and just over 81% specificity obtained in cross-validation and 80%/75% obtained in testing.

With respect to this clonotype: No cognate antigen has been identified for it. No base quality information exists; no much larger clone differs at one position.

The TCR beta CDR3 regions were amplified from the RNA transcripts. The first round of RT-PCR for the TCR CDR3 was performed with the HTBI primer set and the Qiagen OneStep RT-PCR kit. Libraries were constructed in a second round of multiplex PCR, after which size selection and purification were carried out. Sequencing of the libraries was done on an Illumina HiSeq2000 using paired-end 100 bp reads. Regarding the original processing steps: SOAPnuke was used to process the raw data, with reads discarded if the reads contained adapters or uncalled bases, had a mean Phred below 15, or lacked an exact constant-primer or identifier match. COPE v1.2.5 was used to merge high-quality paired reads, and clonotypes were defined as unique nucleotide sequences. MiTCR v1.1 was used to align clonotypes to the IMGT TRBV, TRBD and TRBJ reference segments. Only V-J combinations with frequency above 0.0001, covering 99% to 99.2% of repertoires, were analysed. The TCS score was defined as F50 (clonal expansion) divided by E x V (chaos), with BLOSUM62-based TCRdist calculated between CDR3 peptides within each V-J. Welch's t-statistics and random forest reduced around 550 V-J features to about 13, which were used in a naive Bayes classifier (R e1071). TCRdb applied fastp at Q25 and MiXCR to the public reads, then kept only in-frame beta chains. Rows are unified per CDR3 protein, each entry keeping the most common DNA and genes. None of the V and J calls come from the authors' own analysis; TCRdb made them. The sample has fewer than 500,000 distinct CDR3 sequences on record, 13% of them singletons. The ten top clones hold more than 20% of the sample.

Trimming at the junction amounts to 5 bases on V and 4 bases on J, and the germline ends lie 14 bases apart. Counted from cysteine to phenylalanine, this CDR3 has 13 amino acids. The sequence is cut down to CDR3 DNA, 39 bases in frame from base 1. In the germline V gene (reference sequence), CDR1 corresponds to DFQATT and CDR2 to SNEGSKA. The sequence was obtained from a man aged 30 to 39 with Graves' hyperthyroidism that later progressed to Graves' ophthalmopathy. The rearrangement combines TRBV20-1 with TRBJ1-2; the best D guess is TRBD1, with 6 bases matching. Sample: blood. The CDR3 protein sequence reads: CSAFMGAIYGYTF. DNA sequence: TGCAGTGCTTTCATGGGGGCAATCTATGGCTACACCTTC.